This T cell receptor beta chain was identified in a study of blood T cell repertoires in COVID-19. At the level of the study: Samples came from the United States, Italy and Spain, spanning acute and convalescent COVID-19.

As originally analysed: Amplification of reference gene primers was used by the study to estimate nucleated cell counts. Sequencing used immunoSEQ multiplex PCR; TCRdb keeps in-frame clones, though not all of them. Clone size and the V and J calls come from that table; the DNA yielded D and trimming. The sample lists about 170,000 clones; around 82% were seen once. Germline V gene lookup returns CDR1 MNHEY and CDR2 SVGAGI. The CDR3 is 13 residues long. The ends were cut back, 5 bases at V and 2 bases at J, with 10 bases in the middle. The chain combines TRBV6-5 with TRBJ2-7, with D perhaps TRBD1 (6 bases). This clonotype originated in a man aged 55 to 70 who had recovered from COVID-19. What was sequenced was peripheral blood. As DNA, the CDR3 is TGTGCCAGCAGTAGGACAGCAGCCTACGAGCAGTACTTC. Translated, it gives CASSRTAAYEQYF.